The clone carrying this TCR beta chain has a count of ten or more. What it binds is not known. The study gave focal radiation plus ipilimumab CTLA-4 blockade to patients with chemo-refractory metastatic non-small-cell lung cancer. The data were obtained in a study of radiotherapy plus CTLA-4 blockade in lung cancer. Background on the study: Objective responses occurred in about 18% of patients; approximately 33% had disease control. Study outcomes and limitations: Response, reportedly, was best predicted by interferon-beta along with early blood T cell clone dynamics. Blood saw expansion of tumor-derived TCR clones after radiotherapy plus ipilimumab.

Data came from immunoSEQ multiplex PCR; TCRdb stores just in-frame clones and leaves some out. The sample includes some 50,000 clones, under 85% of them seen just once. The V end was cut by 4 bases, the J end by 2 bases, with 20 bases between. The length of the CDR3 is 17 residues. The germline gives CDR1 MGHRA, CDR2 YSYEKL. This chain joins TRBV4-1 and TRBJ1-1, with D perhaps matching TRBD1 (5 bases). This clonotype was sampled from a human donor with non-small cell lung cancer who had a partial response to radiotherapy plus ipilimumab. The starting material was peripheral blood, obtained from a patient treated with radiotherapy plus ipilimumab. The CDR3 is CASSLLGGGDDNTEAFF. CDR3 nucleotides: TGCGCCAGCAGCCTCCTCGGCGGGGGGGACGATAACACTGAAGCTTTCTTT.